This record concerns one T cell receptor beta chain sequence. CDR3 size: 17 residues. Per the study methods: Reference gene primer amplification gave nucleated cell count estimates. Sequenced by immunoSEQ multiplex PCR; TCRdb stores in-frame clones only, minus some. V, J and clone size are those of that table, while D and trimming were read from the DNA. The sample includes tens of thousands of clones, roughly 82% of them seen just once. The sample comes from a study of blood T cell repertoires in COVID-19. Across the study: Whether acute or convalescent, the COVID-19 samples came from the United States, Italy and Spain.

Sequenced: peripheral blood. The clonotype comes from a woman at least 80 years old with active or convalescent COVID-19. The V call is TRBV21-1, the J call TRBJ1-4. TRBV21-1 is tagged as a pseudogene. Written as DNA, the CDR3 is TGTGCCAGCAGCAAATTTATCGGGAGGGCAGGGAATGAAAAACTGTTTTTT. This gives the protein CASSKFIGRAGNEKLFF.